The 21 T cell receptor beta chains below were found in one sample sequenced in a study of OX40 agonist ivuxolimab in advanced cancers. Profiled with immunoSEQ multiplex PCR; TCRdb holds only in-frame clones, not every one. The sample shows tens of thousands of clones, roughly 86% of them seen only once. The source material was CD4+ or CD8+ T cells sorted from blood, sampled in a trial of the OX40 agonist ivuxolimab. The receptor source for this set is an adult with an advanced solid tumor such as melanoma, head and neck, liver or kidney cancer.

The CDR3 DNA sequence: TGTGCCAGCGCGAGACAGGGGGAACCGAACACCGGGGAGCTGTTTTTT. Residues: CASARQGEPNTGELFF. The rearrangement joins TRBV7-6 to TRBJ2-2, with 9 bases aligning to TRBD1. The V segment lost 8 bases and the J segment 0 bases; nucleotides outside the gene matches: 7. There are 16 residues in the CDR3. Looked up from germline, CDR1 is SGHVS and CDR2 is FNYEAQ.

V and J are TRBV29-1 and TRBJ1-2; D not resolved. The germline V gene has CDR1 SQVTM and CDR2 ANQGSEA. The CDR3 is 9 residues long. Trimming removed 3 bases at V and 5 bases at J, with 1 base between. CDR3 nucleotides: TGCAGCGTTGATTATGGCTACACCTTC. Protein product: CSVDYGYTF. Based on the CDR3 plus reference TRBV29-1 and TRBJ1-2, the full variable domain is SAVISQKPSRDICQRGTSLTIQCQVDSQVTMMFWYRQQPGQSLTLIATANQGSEATYESGFVIDKFPISRPNLTFSTLTVSNMSPEDSSIYLCSVDYGYTFGSGTRLTVV.

The chain recombines TRBV28 with TRBJ2-7; 7 bases are a match to TRBD1. The CDR3 totals 13 residues. The V gene's germline CDR1 is MDHEN and CDR2 SYDVKM. With 4 bases clipped from V and 1 base from J, the junction kept 1 base outside the gene matches. The CDR3 spells CASSWDSSYEQYF. CDR3 sequence (DNA): TGTGCCAGCAGTTGGGACAGTTCCTACGAGCAGTACTTC.

Here the CDR3 reads CASSTQQFARETQYF. CDR3 DNA: TGTGCCAGCTCAACACAACAATTTGCCAGAGAGACCCAGTACTTC. The chain has TRBV18 and TRBJ2-5; D not certain. Trimming removed 5 bases at V and 4 bases at J, with 17 bases between. Germline V lookup: CDR1 KGHSH, CDR2 LQKENI. The CDR3 is 15 amino acids.

This clone appeared once. This chain joins TRBV11-1 and TRBJ2-1, with unresolved D. This CDR3 is 13 amino acids long. The germline V gene has CDR1 SGHAT and CDR2 FQDESV (reference sequence). Trimming removed 5 bases at V and 2 bases at J, with 7 bases between. CDR3 DNA sequence: TGTGCCAGCAGCCCGCCCCCCTACAATGAGCAGTTCTTC. Translated, it gives CASSPPPYNEQFF.

V usage is TRBV7-9 and J usage is TRBJ1-2; a weak D match, TRBD1 (6 bases). CDR1 is SEHNR and CDR2 is FQNEAQ in the germline V gene (reference sequence). With 5 bases removed from V and 2 bases from J, the gap between germline ends came to 15 bases. The CDR3 totals 15 residues. CDR3 nucleotide sequence: TGTGCCAGCAGCCCCCGGCATGGGGGCAACTATGGCTACACCTTC. Translation gives CASSPRHGGNYGYTF.

CDR3 sequence (DNA): TGTGCCAGCGTAGCCGGGACAGGGGGCACTGAAGCTTTCTTT. Translating gives CASVAGTGGTEAFF. The rearrangement uses TRBV2 and TRBJ1-1, with 11 nucleotides matching TRBD1. The V gene's germline CDR1 is SNHLY and CDR2 FYNNEI. The CDR3 length is 14 residues. J was trimmed by 4 bases and V by 8 bases; bases with no gene match: 6.

V is TRBV19 and J is TRBJ1-1, with D unclear. Trimming removed 3 bases at V and 1 base at J, with 12 bases between. In germline, CDR1 is LNHDA, CDR2 SQIVND (reference sequence). The CDR3 extends over 15 amino acids. For the CDR3, the DNA is TGTGCCAGTAGTATCGTAGGGTACTGGAACACTGAAGCTTTCTTT. As protein: CASSIVGYWNTEAFF.

The chain employs TRBV7-9 and TRBJ2-5, with TRBD2 matching over 11 bases. Unmatched junction bases numbered 4, after V lost 2 bases and J lost 5 bases. CDR3 length equals 15 residues. The germline gives CDR1 SEHNR, CDR2 FQNEAQ (reference sequence). The CDR3 loop is CASSLTSGSGETQYF. The CDR3 DNA sequence: TGTGCCAGCAGCTTAACTAGCGGGAGTGGGGAGACCCAGTACTTC.

V gene TRBV7-3 combines with J gene TRBJ2-2; D may be TRBD2 (5 bases). CDR1 and CDR2 (germline): SGHTA, FQGTGA. CDR3 length: 13 amino acids. Trimming took 5 bases from V and 10 from J, leaving 14 bases between them. The CDR3 DNA reads TGTGCCAGCAGCCCCGGAGGAGGCCCGGAGCTGTTTTTT. This encodes CASSPGGGPELFF.

V usage is TRBV6-5 and J usage is TRBJ1-1; D call uncertain. Trimming took off 1 base at V and 3 bases at J, with 9 bases between the two ends. Germline CDR1 MNHEY, CDR2 SVGAGI. The CDR3 loop spans 14 amino acids. The CDR3 nucleotides read TGTGCCAGCAGTTACTTGGCAACGTACACTGAAGCTTTCTTT. This gives the protein CASSYLATYTEAFF.

The chain employs TRBV7-9 and TRBJ2-1; weak D call: TRBD2 (5 bases). This CDR3 is 15 amino acids long. V lost 5 bases to trimming and J lost 0 bases, with 11 bases between them. The germline V gene encodes CDR1 SEHNR and CDR2 FQNEAQ (reference sequence). The CDR3, as DNA: TGTGCCAGCAGCCCCTTTGAGGGCTCCTACAATGAGCAGTTCTTC. Encoded protein: CASSPFEGSYNEQFF.

This clone showed up just once. The chain combines TRBV4-1 with TRBJ2-3, with 16 bases that match TRBD2. The CDR3 is 16 amino acids. CDR1 MGHRA and CDR2 YSYEKL come from the germline V gene. Trimming took 4 bases from V and 11 from J; bases not matched to a gene: 9. CDR3 sequence reads: CASSPGTSGRASEQYF. As DNA, the CDR3 is TGCGCCAGCAGCCCCGGGACTAGCGGGAGGGCCTCGGAGCAGTATTTT.

The sample holds one count of this clone. This sequence joins TRBV6-6 and TRBJ2-1; D remains unclear. The length of the CDR3 is 12 residues. With 2 bases removed from V and 3 bases from J, the gap between germline ends came to 2 bases. Germline CDR1 MNHNY, CDR2 SVGAGI (reference sequence). This CDR3 reads CASSYLYNEQFF. The DNA of the CDR3 is TGTGCCAGCAGTTACCTCTACAATGAGCAGTTCTTC.

This chain links TRBV5-6 with TRBJ1-4; 10 bases are shared with TRBD1. This CDR3 spans 14 amino acids. Germline assignment: CDR1 SGHDT and CDR2 YYEEEE. Germline trimming cut 4 bases from V and 7 bases from J; bases unmatched to any gene: 4. This CDR3 is CASSRQGAGEKLFF. CDR3 DNA sequence: TGTGCCAGCAGCCGACAGGGGGCGGGTGAAAAACTGTTTTTT.

The V and J genes are TRBV10-2 and TRBJ2-5; D is unresolved. V lost 4 bases and J lost 2, with 8 bases in between. This CDR3 spans 13 amino acids. The germline CDR1 and CDR2 sequences are WSHSY and SAAADI. CDR3 DNA: TGCGCCAGCAGTGCCCCCGGTCAAGAGACCCAGTACTTC. Translating it yields CASSAPGQETQYF.

V is TRBV19 and J is TRBJ1-4; 9 bases match TRBD1. The germline V gene encodes CDR1 LNHDA and CDR2 SQIVND (reference sequence). After removal of 4 bases from V and 14 bases from J, the junction contained 8 bases not matched to a gene. The CDR3 is 13 amino acids. CDR3 loop: CASSTAGTGLLFF. CDR3 in DNA: TGTGCCAGTAGTACCGCGGGGACAGGGTTGCTGTTTTTT.

The chain employs TRBV6-5 and TRBJ1-1, with 7 bases lining up with TRBD1. V was clipped by 10 bases and J by 0 bases; unmatched bases: 11. Germline V CDR1 and CDR2: MNHEY, SVGAGI. This CDR3 comprises 15 residues. CDR3 in DNA: TGTGCCACCCAGGACAGGACGAACATGAACACTGAAGCTTTCTTT. Its translation is CATQDRTNMNTEAFF.

The rearrangement uses TRBV5-1 and TRBJ1-1; tentative D call: TRBD1 (5 bases). The V gene's germline CDR1 is SGHRS and CDR2 YFSETQ. The V and J ends lost 5 bases and 0 bases respectively, with 11 bases between them. The CDR3 sequence is 14 residues long. The CDR3 loop reads CASRVGQLNTEAFF. CDR3 in DNA: TGCGCCAGCAGAGTGGGGCAGCTGAACACTGAAGCTTTCTTT.

In this sample, this clone turned up a few times. V gene TRBV30 combines with J gene TRBJ1-1; the D gene is possibly TRBD1 (5 bases). The germline V gene has CDR1 GTSNPN and CDR2 SVGIG (reference sequence). Deletions cut 0 bases from V and 0 bases from J, with 11 bases between. CDR3 length: 15 amino acids. Here the CDR3 reads CAWSVERGMNTEAFF. CDR3 DNA: TGTGCCTGGAGTGTAGAACGGGGCATGAACACTGAAGCTTTCTTT.

The chain carries TRBV18 and TRBJ1-2, with 9 bases aligning to TRBD1. CDR3 length: 16 amino acids. CDR1 is KGHSH, CDR2 LQKENI, per germline. Trimming removed 3 bases from V and 5 bases from J; junction bases left unmatched: 10. CDR3 sequence reads: CASSPQTGTGQYGYTF. For the CDR3, the DNA is TGTGCCAGCTCACCCCAGACCGGGACAGGGCAGTATGGCTACACCTTC.